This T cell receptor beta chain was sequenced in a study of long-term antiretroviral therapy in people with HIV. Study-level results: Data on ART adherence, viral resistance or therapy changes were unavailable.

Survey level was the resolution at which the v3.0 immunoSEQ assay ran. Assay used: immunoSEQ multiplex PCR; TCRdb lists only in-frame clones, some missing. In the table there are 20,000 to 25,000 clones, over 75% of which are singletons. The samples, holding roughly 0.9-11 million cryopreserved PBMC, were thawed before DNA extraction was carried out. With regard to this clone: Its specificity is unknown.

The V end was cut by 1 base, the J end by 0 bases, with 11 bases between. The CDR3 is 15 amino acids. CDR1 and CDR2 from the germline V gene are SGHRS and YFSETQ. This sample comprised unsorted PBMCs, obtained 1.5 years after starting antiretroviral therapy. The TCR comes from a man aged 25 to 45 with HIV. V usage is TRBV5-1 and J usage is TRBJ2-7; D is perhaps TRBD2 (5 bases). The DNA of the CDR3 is TGCGCCAGCAGCTTGTCGGGATTGAGCTCCTACGAGCAGTACTTC. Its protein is CASSLSGLSSYEQYF.